This T cell receptor beta chain was profiled in a study of T cell repertoires in cytomegalovirus infection. Study-wide context: CMV infection together with matching HLA type was indicated by public TCR beta signatures. Study-wide points: HLA-C-restricted, CMV-specific TCR beta clonotypes were dominant ex vivo.

A few counts support this clonotype. What it binds is not known. TCRdb itself ran the reads through MiXCR, one entry per CDR3 protein. The sample holds approximately 700,000 distinct CDR3 sequences; 35% to 45% are singletons and the top ten take more than 2.5%. Per the germline V gene, CDR1 is SGHAT and CDR2 is FQNNGV. CDR3 length: 22 residues. With 7 bases clipped from V and 2 bases from J, the junction kept 25 bases outside the gene matches. V is TRBV11-2 and J is TRBJ2-2, with 10 bases matching TRBD1. Input material: PBMCs. This clonotype was sampled from a human donor in good health (CMV status not recorded). Some clones in this sample may be carry-over from other donors' samples. The CDR3 coding sequence is TGTGCCAGCACCGCGCTGGGGACAGGGGTGCTTTCAAGGAACCTCAACACCGGGGAGCTGTTTTTT. This sequence encodes CASTALGTGVLSRNLNTGELFF.